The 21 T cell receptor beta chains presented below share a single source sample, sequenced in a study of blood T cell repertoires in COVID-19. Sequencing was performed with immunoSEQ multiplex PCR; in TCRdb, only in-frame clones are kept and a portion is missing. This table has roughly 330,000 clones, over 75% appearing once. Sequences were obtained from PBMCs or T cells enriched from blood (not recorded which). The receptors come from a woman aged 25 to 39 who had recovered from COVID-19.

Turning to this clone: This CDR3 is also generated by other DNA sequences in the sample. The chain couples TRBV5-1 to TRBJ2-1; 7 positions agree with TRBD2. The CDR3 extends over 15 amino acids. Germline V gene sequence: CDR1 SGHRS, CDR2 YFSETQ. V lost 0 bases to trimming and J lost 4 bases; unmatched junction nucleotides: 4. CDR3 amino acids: CASSLGGGVYNEQFF. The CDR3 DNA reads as TGCGCCAGCAGCTTGGGCGGGGGAGTTTACAATGAGCAGTTCTTC.

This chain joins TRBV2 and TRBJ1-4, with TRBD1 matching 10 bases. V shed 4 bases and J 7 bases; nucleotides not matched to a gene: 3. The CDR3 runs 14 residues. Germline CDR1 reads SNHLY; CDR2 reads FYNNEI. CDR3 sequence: CASSGQGAFEKLFF. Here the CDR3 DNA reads TGTGCCAGCAGTGGACAGGGGGCGTTTGAAAAACTGTTTTTT.

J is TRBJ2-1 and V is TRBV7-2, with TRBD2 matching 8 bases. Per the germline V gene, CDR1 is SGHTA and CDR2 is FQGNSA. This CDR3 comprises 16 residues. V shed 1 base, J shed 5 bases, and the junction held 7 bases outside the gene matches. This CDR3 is CASSLVGRGVHNEQFF. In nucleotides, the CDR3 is TGTGCCAGCAGCTTAGTTGGGCGGGGGGTTCACAATGAGCAGTTCTTC.

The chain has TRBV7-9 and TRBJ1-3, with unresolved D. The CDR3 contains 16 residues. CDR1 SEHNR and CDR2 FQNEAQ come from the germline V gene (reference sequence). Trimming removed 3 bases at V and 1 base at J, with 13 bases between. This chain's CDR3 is CASSFIRGSSGNTIYF. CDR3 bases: TGTGCCAGCAGCTTTATTCGGGGTTCTTCTGGAAACACCATATATTTT.

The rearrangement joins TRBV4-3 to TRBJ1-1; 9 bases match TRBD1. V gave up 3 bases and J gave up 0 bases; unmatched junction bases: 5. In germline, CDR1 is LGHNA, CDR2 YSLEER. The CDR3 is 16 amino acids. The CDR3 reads CASSHRGTGMNTEAFF. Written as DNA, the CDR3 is TGCGCCAGCAGCCATAGGGGGACAGGGATGAACACTGAAGCTTTCTTT.

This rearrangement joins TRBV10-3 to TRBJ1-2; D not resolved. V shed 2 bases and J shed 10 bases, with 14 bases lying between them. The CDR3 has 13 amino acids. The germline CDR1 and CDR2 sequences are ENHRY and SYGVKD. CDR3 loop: CAISEREALPYTF. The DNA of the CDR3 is TGTGCCATCAGTGAGAGGGAGGCGTTGCCCTACACCTTC.

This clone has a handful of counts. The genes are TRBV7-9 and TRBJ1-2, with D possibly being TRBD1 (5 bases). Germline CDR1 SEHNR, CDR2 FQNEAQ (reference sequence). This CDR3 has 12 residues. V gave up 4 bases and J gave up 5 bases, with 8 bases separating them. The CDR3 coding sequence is TGTGCCAGCAGCTGGGGGGAATATGGCTACACCTTC. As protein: CASSWGEYGYTF.

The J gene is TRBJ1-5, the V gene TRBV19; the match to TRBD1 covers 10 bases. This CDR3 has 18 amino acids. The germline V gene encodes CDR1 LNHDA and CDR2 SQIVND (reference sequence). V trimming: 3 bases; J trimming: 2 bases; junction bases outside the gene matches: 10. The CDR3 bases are TGTGCCAGTAGTATCTGGACAGGGGGGATAGGAGGCAATCAGCCCCAGCATTTT. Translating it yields CASSIWTGGIGGNQPQHF. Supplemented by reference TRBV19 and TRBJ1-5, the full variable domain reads DGGITQSPKYLFRKEGQNVTLSCEQNLNHDAMYWYRQDPGQGLRLIYYSQIVNDFQKGDIAEGYSVSREKKESFPLTVTSAQKNPTAFYLCASSIWTGGIGGNQPQHFGDGTRLSIL.

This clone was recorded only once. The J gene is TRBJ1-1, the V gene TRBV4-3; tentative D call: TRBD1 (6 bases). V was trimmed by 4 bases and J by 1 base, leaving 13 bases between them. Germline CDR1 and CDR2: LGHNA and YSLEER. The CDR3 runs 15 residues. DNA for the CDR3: TGCGCCAGCAGCCCGCTGGGGGGGCGGAACACTGAAGCTTTCTTT. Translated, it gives CASSPLGGRNTEAFF.

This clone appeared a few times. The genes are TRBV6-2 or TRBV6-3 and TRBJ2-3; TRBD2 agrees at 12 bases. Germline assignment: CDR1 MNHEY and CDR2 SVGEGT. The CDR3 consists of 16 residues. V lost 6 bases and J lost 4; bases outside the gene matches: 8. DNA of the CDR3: TGTGCCAGCAGCCCTAGCGGGGGGGCCTATGCAGATACGCAGTATTTT. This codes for CASSPSGGAYADTQYF.

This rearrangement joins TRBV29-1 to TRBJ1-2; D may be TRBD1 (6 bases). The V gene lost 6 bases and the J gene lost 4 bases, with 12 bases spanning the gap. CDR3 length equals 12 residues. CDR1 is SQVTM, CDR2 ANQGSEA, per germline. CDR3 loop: CSVDQGTYGYTF. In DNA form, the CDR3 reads TGCAGCGTGGATCAGGGGACCTATGGCTACACCTTC.

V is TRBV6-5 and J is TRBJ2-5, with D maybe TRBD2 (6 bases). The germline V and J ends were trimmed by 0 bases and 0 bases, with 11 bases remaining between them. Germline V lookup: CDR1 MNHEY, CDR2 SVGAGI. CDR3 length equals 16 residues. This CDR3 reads CASSYSSGAYQETQYF. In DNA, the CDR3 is TGTGCCAGCAGTTACTCGTCGGGAGCGTACCAAGAGACCCAGTACTTC.

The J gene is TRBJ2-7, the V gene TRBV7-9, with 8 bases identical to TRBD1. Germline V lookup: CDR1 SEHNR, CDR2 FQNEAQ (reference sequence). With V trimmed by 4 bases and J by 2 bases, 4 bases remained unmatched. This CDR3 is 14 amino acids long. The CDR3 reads CASSWTGNPYEQYF. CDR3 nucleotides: TGTGCCAGCAGCTGGACAGGGAATCCCTACGAGCAGTACTTC.

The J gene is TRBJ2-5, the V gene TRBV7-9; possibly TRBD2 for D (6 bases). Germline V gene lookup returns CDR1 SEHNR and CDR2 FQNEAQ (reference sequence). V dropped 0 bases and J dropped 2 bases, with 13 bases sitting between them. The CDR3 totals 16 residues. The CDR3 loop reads CASSLAHSGYQETQYF. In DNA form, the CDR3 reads TGTGCCAGCAGCTTAGCCCACAGCGGGTATCAAGAGACCCAGTACTTC.

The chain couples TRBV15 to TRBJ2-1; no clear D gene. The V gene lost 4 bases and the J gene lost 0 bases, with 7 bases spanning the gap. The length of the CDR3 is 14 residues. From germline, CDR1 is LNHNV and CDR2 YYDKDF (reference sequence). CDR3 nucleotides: TGTGCCACCAGCACGGGTAGCTCCTACAATGAGCAGTTCTTC. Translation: CATSTGSSYNEQFF.

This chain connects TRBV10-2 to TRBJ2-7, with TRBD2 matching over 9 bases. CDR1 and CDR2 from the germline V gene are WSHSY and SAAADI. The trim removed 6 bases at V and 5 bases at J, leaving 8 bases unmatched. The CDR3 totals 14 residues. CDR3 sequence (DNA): TGCGCCAGCAGCCCCGGGACTAGCACCAACGAGCAGTACTTC. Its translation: CASSPGTSTNEQYF.

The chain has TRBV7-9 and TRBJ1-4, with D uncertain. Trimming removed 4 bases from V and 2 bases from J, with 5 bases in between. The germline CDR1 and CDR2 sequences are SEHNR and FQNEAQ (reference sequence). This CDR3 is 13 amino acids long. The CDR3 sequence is CASSSRTNEKLFF. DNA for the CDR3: TGTGCCAGCAGCTCCCGGACTAATGAAAAACTGTTTTTT.

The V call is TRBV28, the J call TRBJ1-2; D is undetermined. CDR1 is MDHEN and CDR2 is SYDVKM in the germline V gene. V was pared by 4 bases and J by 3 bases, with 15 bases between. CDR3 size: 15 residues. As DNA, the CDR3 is TGTGCCAGCAGTTCCTCATGGACTACCGACTATGGCTACACCTTC. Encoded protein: CASSSSWTTDYGYTF.

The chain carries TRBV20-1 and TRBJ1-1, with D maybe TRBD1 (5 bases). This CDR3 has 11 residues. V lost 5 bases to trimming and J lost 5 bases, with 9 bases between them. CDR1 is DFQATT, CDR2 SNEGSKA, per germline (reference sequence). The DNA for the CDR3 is TGCAGTGCTCGACAGAGGACTGAAGCTTTCTTT. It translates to CSARQRTEAFF.

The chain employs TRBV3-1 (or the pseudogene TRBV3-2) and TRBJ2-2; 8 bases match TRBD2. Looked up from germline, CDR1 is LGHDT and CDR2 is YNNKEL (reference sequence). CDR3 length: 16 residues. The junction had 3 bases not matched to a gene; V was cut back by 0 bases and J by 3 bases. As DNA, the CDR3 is TGTGCCAGCAGCCAAGAGCGGGGGGCCTACACCGGGGAGCTGTTTTTT. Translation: CASSQERGAYTGELFF.

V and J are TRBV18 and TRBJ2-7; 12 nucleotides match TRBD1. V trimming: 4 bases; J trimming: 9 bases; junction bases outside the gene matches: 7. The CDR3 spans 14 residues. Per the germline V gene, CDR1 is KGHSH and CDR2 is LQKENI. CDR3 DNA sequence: TGTGCCAGCTCACTGCGGGACAGGGGGCCAGGGCAGTACTTC. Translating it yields CASSLRDRGPGQYF.